The 18 T cell receptor beta chains reported below all come from one sample, sequenced in a study of blood T cell repertoires in COVID-19. Clones were sequenced by immunoSEQ multiplex PCR, and TCRdb holds only the in-frame ones, with some missing. The sample consists of under 200,000 clones, roughly 80% of them appearing once. The sequenced material came from PBMCs or T cells enriched from blood (not recorded which). All receptors come from a man aged 45-65 years who had recovered from COVID-19.

The chain has TRBV27 and TRBJ2-7; D not certain. Germline assignment: CDR1 MNHEY and CDR2 SMNVEV (reference sequence). The CDR3 is 16 amino acids. V lost 7 bases to trimming and J lost 1 base, with 20 bases between them. CDR3 coding DNA: TGTGCCAGCACTCTAACAGAGTTCGCCCTTTCCTACGAGCAGTACTTC. It encodes CASTLTEFALSYEQYF.

This clone was seen a handful of times. This rearrangement joins TRBV7-3 to TRBJ2-2, with D unresolved. The CDR3 consists of 15 residues. Germline CDR1 is SGHTA and CDR2 is FQGTGA. Between the trimmed V and J ends, which lost 5 bases and 2 bases, there was a span of 12 bases. For the CDR3, the DNA is TGTGCCAGCAGCCTCCCTGGGCCCAACACCGGGGAGCTGTTTTTT. Translation gives CASSLPGPNTGELFF.

V gene TRBV6-5 combines with J gene TRBJ2-5; a weak D match, TRBD2 (5 bases). The CDR3 is 13 residues long. The V end lost 8 bases, the J end lost 4 bases, and 14 bases lay between the germline ends. Per the germline V gene, CDR1 is MNHEY and CDR2 is SVGAGI. CDR3 protein: CASLPRVRETQYF. Here the CDR3 DNA reads TGTGCCAGCCTGCCGAGGGTTAGAGAGACCCAGTACTTC.

The chain has TRBV13 and TRBJ2-3, with D possibly being TRBD2 (6 bases). CDR3 length equals 17 residues. The V end was cut by 6 bases, the J end by 1 base, with 20 bases between. Germline V gene sequence: CDR1 PRHDT, CDR2 FYEKMQ (reference sequence). The CDR3 sequence: CASSPEASAAGTDTQYF. CDR3 DNA: TGTGCCAGCAGTCCCGAGGCTAGCGCTGCTGGCACAGATACGCAGTATTTT.

This clone came up a few times. The chain combines TRBV5-1 with TRBJ2-5; the D gene is possibly TRBD1 (5 bases). Trimming stripped 0 bases from V and 5 bases from J, with 11 bases between. The germline V gene has CDR1 SGHRS and CDR2 YFSETQ. The CDR3 extends over 14 amino acids. This chain's CDR3 is CASSLVAGSETQYF. The CDR3 bases are TGCGCCAGCAGCTTGGTGGCAGGGTCCGAGACCCAGTACTTC.

This clone turned up a few times. This chain connects TRBV19 to TRBJ1-2; 9 nucleotides match TRBD1. Germline CDR1 LNHDA, CDR2 SQIVND (reference sequence). CDR3 length: 15 residues. With V trimmed by 3 bases and J by 4 bases, 6 bases remained unmatched. CDR3 sequence: CASSMGTGQSYGYTF. Written as DNA, the CDR3 is TGTGCCAGTAGTATGGGGACAGGGCAAAGCTATGGCTACACCTTC.

The chain uses TRBV4-3 and TRBJ2-3; 8 nucleotides align to TRBD1. The V and J ends lost 0 bases and 2 bases, in that order; junction bases with no gene match: 7. Germline CDR1 is LGHNA and CDR2 is YSLEER. This CDR3 spans 17 amino acids. The CDR3 nucleotides are TGCGCCAGCAGCCAAGAAACAGGGGGGTATGTCACAGATACGCAGTATTTT. The encoded protein is CASSQETGGYVTDTQYF.

This clone was seen only a few times. The chain recombines TRBV19 with TRBJ2-5; D might be TRBD1 (6 bases). V was cut by 10 bases and J by 5 bases, with 23 bases left in between. Germline CDR1 LNHDA, CDR2 SQIVND (reference sequence). This CDR3 region has 15 residues. CDR3 nucleotides: TGTGCCACGCGCAGGGGTGATGTTTCTTGGGAGACCCAGTACTTC. Its translation is CATRRGDVSWETQYF.

This chain links TRBV9 with TRBJ2-7, with 7 bases lining up with TRBD1. Per the germline V gene, CDR1 is SGDLS and CDR2 is YYNGEE. This CDR3 region has 15 residues. With V trimmed by 4 bases and J by 0 bases, 7 bases remained unmatched. The CDR3: CASSLTGFTSYEQYF. As DNA, the CDR3 is TGTGCCAGCAGCCTGACAGGGTTTACCTCCTACGAGCAGTACTTC.

The chain combines TRBV18 with TRBJ1-2; weak D call: TRBD1 (6 bases). The CDR3 totals 15 residues. From germline, CDR1 is KGHSH and CDR2 LQKENI. Trimming left V 3 bases short and J 4 bases short, with 15 bases between. The DNA for the CDR3 is TGTGCCAGCTCACCTGACAGGAGTCTATTCTATGGCTACACCTTC. The encoded protein is CASSPDRSLFYGYTF.

This CDR3 reads CASSQRLAGGIGQFF. In DNA form, the CDR3 reads TGTGCCAGCAGCCAGAGACTAGCGGGGGGAATTGGGCAGTTCTTC. The V gene is TRBV5-8, the J gene TRBJ2-1; TRBD2 agrees at 13 bases. V shed 4 bases, J shed 12 bases, and the junction held 10 bases outside the gene matches. Germline V lookup: CDR1 SGHTS, CDR2 YDEGEE. The CDR3 length is 15 residues.

In the case of this clone: The same CDR3 can be traced to other DNA sequences in this sample. This chain uses TRBV6-5 with TRBJ2-7; 8 bases fit TRBD1. V shed 3 bases, J shed 2 bases, and the junction held 6 bases outside the gene matches. CDR1 is MNHEY and CDR2 is SVGAGI in the germline V gene. The CDR3 is 15 amino acids. CDR3 nucleotide sequence: TGTGCCAGCAGTTATTCCGGGACAGGAACCTACGAGCAGTACTTC. Its protein is CASSYSGTGTYEQYF.

The V call is TRBV6-5, the J call TRBJ1-6; weak D call: TRBD1 (6 bases). CDR1 and CDR2 (germline): MNHEY, SVGAGI. Trimming removed 4 bases at V and 9 bases at J, with 10 bases between. The CDR3 spans 13 residues. Written as DNA, the CDR3 is TGTGCCAGCAGTTTGAGGGGGGGTTCACCCCTCCACTTT. Translated: CASSLRGGSPLHF.

The chain has TRBV6-2 or TRBV6-3 and TRBJ2-5; 12 nucleotides agree with TRBD1. V trimming: 5 bases; J trimming: 5 bases; junction bases outside the gene matches: 9. Germline V gene data show CDR1 as MNHEY and CDR2 as SVGEGT. The CDR3 has 16 amino acids. Here the CDR3 reads CASSPGTGGPLETQYF. In nucleotides, the CDR3 is TGTGCCAGCAGTCCGGGGACAGGGGGCCCTCTCGAGACCCAGTACTTC.

V and J are TRBV19 and TRBJ1-5; TRBD1 aligns across 7 bases. CDR1 is LNHDA and CDR2 is SQIVND in the germline V gene (reference sequence). V lost 11 bases to trimming and J lost 0 bases; unmatched junction nucleotides: 4. This CDR3 region has 13 residues. The CDR3 DNA is TGTGCCTCACAGGGGAATAGCAATCAGCCCCAGCATTTT. It translates to CASQGNSNQPQHF.

V usage is TRBV18 and J usage is TRBJ2-7; D is uncertain. CDR1 is KGHSH, CDR2 LQKENI, per germline. V was trimmed by 2 bases and J by 3 bases, leaving 14 bases between them. The CDR3 runs to 15 residues. The CDR3 region is CASSPGLLLGYEQYF. The CDR3 DNA sequence: TGTGCCAGCTCACCAGGCTTACTATTAGGCTACGAGCAGTACTTC.

The CDR3 sequence is CASSLLLGPTYEQYF. CDR3 in DNA: TGTGCCAGCAGCTTATTACTAGGTCCAACCTACGAGCAGTACTTC. The chain has TRBV7-2 and TRBJ2-7; maybe TRBD2 (5 bases). This CDR3 spans 15 amino acids. Trimming removed 2 bases from V and 2 bases from J, with 13 bases in between. Germline V CDR1 and CDR2: SGHTA, FQGNSA.

The chain carries TRBV5-4 and TRBJ1-2, with 8 bases lining up with TRBD1. The CDR3 is made up of 16 amino acids. V lost 3 bases, J lost 7 bases, and 14 bases stayed unmatched. From germline, CDR1 is SGHNT and CDR2 YYREEE (reference sequence). This CDR3 reads CASSSGLRTGQGGYTF. Written as DNA, the CDR3 is TGTGCCAGCAGCTCGGGGCTACGGACAGGGCAAGGTGGCTACACCTTC.